Below are 30 T cell receptor beta chains sequenced from a single sample in a study of tumor-infiltrating lymphocytes in primary liver carcinoma. Constant-region priming of about 520 ng total RNA yielded TCR beta cDNA. A slightly modified ARM-PCR protocol with three nested multiplex PCR rounds produced these TCR beta libraries. TRBV1-TRBV30 forward and Cbeta reverse primers drove the first two approximately 11-cycle rounds. TCRdb re-derived calls from the multiplex PCR reads in MiXCR, one entry per CDR3 protein. There are 75,000 to 80,000 distinct CDR3 sequences in the sample; roughly 72% occur only once, and about 28% lies in the top ten. Unsorted bulk tissue, 20-30 mg of it, served as the source for co-extraction of RNA and DNA. Sequences were obtained from tumor-adjacent normal liver tissue. The receptors were gathered from a man in his forties or fifties with primary liver carcinoma and hepatitis B virus infection.

A note on this clonotype: A much bigger clone sits one base away, suggesting this may be a read error. V is TRBV28 and J is TRBJ1-5; 10 bases are a match to TRBD1. CDR3 size: 13 residues. Germline CDR1 MDHEN, CDR2 SYDVKM. CDR3 sequence reads: CTSTGTGVQPQHF. The DNA of the CDR3 is TGTACCAGCACCGGGACAGGGGTTCAGCCCCAGCATTTT.

As for this clonotype: The junction differs from germline at one of its ends, possibly a read error. V usage is TRBV12-3 or TRBV12-4 and J usage is TRBJ2-1; no definite D call. The CDR3 contains 14 residues. The CDR3 nucleotides are TGTGCCAACAGCCTCTTACGTTCCTACACTGAGCAGTTCTTC. This gives the protein CANSLLRSYTEQFF.

As regards this clonotype: One base away lies a much larger clone, so this may be a sequencing read error. V and J are TRBV7-9 and TRBJ2-2, with 7 bases identical to TRBD2. The germline gives CDR1 SEHNR, CDR2 FQNEAQ (reference sequence). This CDR3 is built from 16 residues. The CDR3 region has the DNA TGTGTCAGCAGAAGTCTAGCGGACTCTTTCACCGGGGAGCTGTTTTTT. Translated, it gives CVSRSLADSFTGELFF.

In the case of this clonotype: A much larger clonotype is one base distant, so this may be a read error. This chain joins TRBV4-2 and TRBJ2-1, with TRBD1 identical over 10 bases. The CDR3 contains 16 residues. Germline V CDR1 and CDR2: LGHNA, YNFKEQ. Here the CDR3 DNA reads TGTGCCAGCAGCCACGCCGGGGGACAGGGGAACGATGAGCGGTTCTTC. This gives the protein CASSHAGGQGNDERFF.

The rearrangement joins TRBV29-1 to TRBJ2-1; unclear D gene. V was trimmed by 8 bases and J by 10 bases, leaving 30 bases between them. Germline CDR1 and CDR2: SQVTM and ANQGSEA. This CDR3 region has 16 residues. The CDR3 sequence: CSIATLQPWSLQEQFF. As DNA, the CDR3 is TGCAGCATCGCCACGCTTCAGCCCTGGTCCCTTCAAGAGCAGTTCTTC.

With respect to this clonotype: Since no conserved phenylalanine or tryptophan closes the CDR3, a read error is the likely cause. The genes are TRBV5-6 and TRBJ2-1; D remains ambiguous. Trimming shortened V by 0 bases and J by 4 bases, and 17 bases separated the two germline ends. The V gene's germline CDR1 is SGHDT and CDR2 YYEEEE. CDR3 length equals 17 residues. Here the CDR3 reads CASSLGLGSSGYNEQFL. CDR3 nucleotide sequence: TGTGCCAGCAGCTTGGGATTGGGCTCATCAGGATACAATGAGCAGTTCTTA.

This clonotype is a singleton in its sample. A much larger clone differs from this one at a single base, so this may be a read error. The chain recombines TRBV5-1 with TRBJ1-1, with D possibly matching TRBD1 (5 bases). Germline values: CDR1 SGHRS, CDR2 YFSETQ. The CDR3 is made up of 14 amino acids. Trimming cost V 0 bases and J 8 bases, with 14 bases left between them. In DNA, the CDR3 is TGCGCCAGCAGCTTGGAGAGACGCCGGGGGGAAGCTTTCTTT. Protein: CASSLERRRGEAFF. Looking up the rest from reference TRBV5-1 and TRBJ1-1 gives the full variable domain: KAGVTQTPRYLIKTRGQQVTLSCSPISGHRSVSWYQQTPGQGLQFLFEYFSETQRNKGNFPGRFSGRQFSNSRSEMNVSTLELGDSALYLCASSLERRRGEAFFGQGTRLTVV.

On this clonotype itself: Sequence at one end of the junction differs from germline and may be a read error. The chain is built from TRBV6-5 and TRBJ2-7; a possible D gene is TRBD2 (5 bases). This CDR3 spans 13 amino acids. Germline V lookup: CDR1 MNHEY, CDR2 SVGAGI. The CDR3 nucleotides are TGTGCCAGCAGTCACCGGGGAACATACGGGCAGTACTTC. This sequence encodes CASSHRGTYGQYF.

With respect to this clonotype: A read error may explain this, as a much larger clone is one base away. J is TRBJ2-5 and V is TRBV5-1; TRBD1 matches 8 bases. Germline V CDR1 and CDR2: SGHRS, YFSETQ. With V trimmed by 2 bases and J by 3 bases, 9 bases remained unmatched. This CDR3 spans 16 amino acids. CDR3 in amino acids: CASSFGGQEGKETQYF. As DNA, the CDR3 is TGCGCCAGCAGCTTCGGGGGACAGGAGGGTAAAGAGACCCAGTACTTC.

The CDR3 DNA is TGTGCCAGCAGCCACATCTCAGGAGGGGAGACCCAGTACTTC. This codes for CASSHISGGETQYF. The chain couples TRBV6-5 to TRBJ2-5; the D gene is possibly TRBD2 (6 bases). Germline CDR1 reads MNHEY; CDR2 reads SVGAGI. V shed 6 bases and J shed 5 bases, with 16 bases lying between them. The length of the CDR3 is 14 residues.

A remark on this clonotype: The junction does not match germline at one end; this may be a read error. The V gene is TRBV6-1, the J gene TRBJ1-1, with a possible D match to TRBD1 (5 bases). Germline V gene lookup returns CDR1 MNHNS and CDR2 SASEGT. The CDR3 has 11 residues. CDR3 DNA sequence: TGTGTCAGCGGATCGACAGTTGAAGCTTTCTTT. It codes for CVSGSTVEAFF.

Concerning this clonotype itself: One junction end does not reproduce the germline sequence, and a read error may be involved. The chain links TRBV7-8 to TRBJ2-7; D not certain. Per germline, CDR1 SGHVS and CDR2 FQNEAQ. The CDR3 totals 13 residues. CDR3 protein: CASSFDSAYDQYF. CDR3 in DNA: TGTGCCAGCAGTTTCGACTCCGCCTACGATCAGTACTTC.

The genes are TRBV12-3 or TRBV12-4 and TRBJ2-1; D possibly corresponds to TRBD2 (6 bases). V shed 8 bases and J shed 4 bases, with 15 bases lying between them. This CDR3 has 14 residues. CDR3 nucleotide sequence: TGTGCCAGCGGGATGACTAGTGTTTACAATGAGCAGTTCTTC. It yields the protein CASGMTSVYNEQFF.

A single count supports this clonotype. A junction boundary mismatches the germline segment, possibly from a read error. The chain is built from TRBV4-1 and TRBJ2-3; TRBD2 matches 7 bases. CDR1 is MGHRA and CDR2 is YSYEKL in the germline V gene. The CDR3 totals 14 residues. The CDR3 here is CACSRQSGEETQYF. In DNA, the CDR3 is TGCGCCTGCAGCCGACAAAGCGGGGAAGAAACACAGTATTTT.

Concerning this clonotype itself: A much more abundant neighbour one base away suggests this may be a read error. This chain links TRBV28 with TRBJ2-1; TRBD2 agrees at 8 bases. The CDR3 runs to 13 residues. Germline-derived CDR1 and CDR2 are MDHEN and SYDVKM. V gave up 8 bases and J gave up 6 bases; unmatched junction bases: 6. CDR3 amino acids: CASCIRGGNEQFF. The CDR3 DNA reads TGTGCCAGCTGCATACGGGGGGGCAATGAGCAGTTCTTC.

Notes on this clonotype: The junction does not match germline at one end; this may be a read error. The chain links TRBV14 to TRBJ2-7, with 8 bases matching TRBD1. CDR1 and CDR2 (germline): SGHDN, FVKESK. The CDR3 consists of 15 residues. The DNA of the CDR3 is TGTGCGAGCAGCCAAGGACCGGGACAGGTCTACGAGCAGTGCTTC. This codes for CASSQGPGQVYEQCF.

On this clonotype: Given the absence of the conserved phenylalanine or tryptophan at the CDR3 end, a read error is likely. CDR3 amino acids: CASSLDPCSNGRGETQYL. CDR3 in DNA: TGTGCCAGCAGCTTAGATCCGTGTTCTAACGGGAGAGGAGAGACCCAGTACTTA. The chain joins TRBV11-2 to TRBJ2-5, with D possibly TRBD2 on 6 matching bases. Germline CDR1 and CDR2: SGHAT and FQNNGV. The CDR3 is 18 residues long. V shed 0 bases and J shed 4 bases, with 21 bases lying between them.

As regards this clonotype: This sequence may be a read error, since a much larger clone differs from it by one base. V gene TRBV5-1 combines with J gene TRBJ2-5; 10 bases align to TRBD2. CDR1 and CDR2 from the germline V gene are SGHRS and YFSETQ. The CDR3 has 16 residues. With 4 bases clipped from V and 2 bases from J, the junction kept 8 bases outside the gene matches. Here the CDR3 reads CASSVASGSGQETQYF. In DNA form, the CDR3 reads TGCGCCAGCAGCGTGGCTAGCGGGAGTGGGCAAGAGACCCAGTACTTC.

Notes on this clonotype: Germline is not matched at one junction end, which may reflect a read error. V gene TRBV19 combines with J gene TRBJ1-2, with D perhaps matching TRBD1 (5 bases). CDR3 length equals 12 residues. Germline V gene sequence: CDR1 LNHDA, CDR2 SQIVND (reference sequence). The CDR3 DNA sequence: TGTGTCAGTAGTACCGAAGGGGCTGGCTACACCTTC. It encodes CVSSTEGAGYTF. The whole variable domain, remainder taken from reference TRBV19 and TRBJ1-2, is DGGITQSPKYLFRKEGQNVTLSCEQNLNHDAMYWYRQDPGQGLRLIYYSQIVNDFQKGDIAEGYSVSREKKESFPLTVTSAQKNPTAFYLCVSSTEGAGYTFGSGTRLTVV.

V gene TRBV6-2 or TRBV6-3 combines with J gene TRBJ2-6; no firm D call. The length of the CDR3 is 15 residues. Germline loops: CDR1 MNHEY, CDR2 SVGEGT. The chain's CDR3 is CVTIPHETGANVLTF. The CDR3 nucleotides are TGTGTCACCATCCCCCACGAGACTGGGGCCAACGTCCTGACTTTC.

A few counts support this clonotype. At one of its ends the junction is not consistent with the germline gene, which may arise from a read error. The rearrangement links TRBV30 to TRBJ2-4; D possibly matches TRBD1 or TRBD2 (5 bases each). The CDR3 is made up of 15 amino acids. From germline, CDR1 is GTSNPN and CDR2 SVGIG (reference sequence). CDR3 sequence (DNA): TGTGACTGGAGTAACCTGGGGGTAACCAAAAACATTCAGTACTTC. It yields the protein CDWSNLGVTKNIQYF.

The chain has TRBV6-6 and TRBJ2-5; D might be TRBD2 (5 bases). The CDR3 is made up of 15 amino acids. Trimming shortened V by 1 base and J by 2 bases, and 11 bases separated the two germline ends. Germline CDR1 MNHNY, CDR2 SVGAGI (reference sequence). This CDR3 reads CASSYLDGGQETQYF. The CDR3 bases are TGTGCCAGCAGTTACTTGGATGGAGGACAAGAGACCCAGTACTTC.

The chain is built from TRBV5-4 and TRBJ2-3; D call uncertain. Germline assignment: CDR1 SGHNT and CDR2 YYREEE (reference sequence). V dropped 4 bases and J dropped 6 bases, with 12 bases sitting between them. The CDR3 contains 13 residues. CDR3 in DNA: TGTGCCAGCAGCCTGGATAGTTTCGATACGCAGTATTTT. Encoded protein: CASSLDSFDTQYF.

About this clonotype: Since no conserved phenylalanine or tryptophan closes the CDR3, a read error is the likely cause. This chain links TRBV5-4 with TRBJ2-1; possibly TRBD2 for D (5 bases). This CDR3 spans 15 amino acids. Trimming cost V 0 bases and J 10 bases, with 17 bases left between them. CDR1 SGHNT and CDR2 YYREEE come from the germline V gene (reference sequence). This chain's CDR3 is CASSLGGLVTDEQFL. CDR3 nucleotide sequence: TGTGCCAGCAGCTTGGGAGGGCTAGTAACCGACGAGCAGTTCCTC.

This clonotype was seen a few times. This chain joins TRBV29-1 and TRBJ2-7; TRBD1 aligns across 9 bases. This CDR3 is built from 12 residues. Trimming at V came to 7 bases and at J to 7 bases, leaving 8 bases not matched to a gene. CDR1 and CDR2 from the germline V gene are SQVTM and ANQGSEA. In DNA, the CDR3 is TGCAGCGGGGGACAGGGAGTAGGGGAGCAGTACTTC. Translating it yields CSGGQGVGEQYF.

This clonotype has a handful of counts. One end of the junction does not line up with germline, which may come from a read error. This chain links TRBV7-8 with TRBJ2-2; TRBD2 matches 9 bases. Germline V gene data show CDR1 as SGHVS and CDR2 as FQNEAQ. The CDR3 has 16 residues. CDR3: CASSLGVAGVSGELLF. The CDR3 DNA reads TGTGCCAGCAGCTTAGGAGTAGCGGGAGTTTCCGGGGAGCTGCTTTTT.

This clonotype has a count of ten or more. The V gene is TRBV6-6, the J gene TRBJ1-4; a weak D match, TRBD1 (5 bases). V was cut by 0 bases and J by 8 bases, with 16 bases left in between. The germline CDR1 and CDR2 sequences are MNHNY and SVGAGI (reference sequence). The CDR3 length is 16 residues. This chain's CDR3 is CASSYSSPGFREKLFF. CDR3 sequence (DNA): TGTGCCAGCAGTTACTCGTCGCCAGGGTTTCGGGAAAAACTGTTTTTT.

Remarks on this clonotype: A junction boundary mismatches the germline segment, possibly from a read error. The CDR3 sequence is CASIHGLAGIYSEQFF. The CDR3 DNA reads TGCGCCAGCATCCACGGGCTAGCGGGCATCTACAGTGAGCAGTTCTTC. The gene calls are TRBV5-1 and TRBJ2-1; 8 nucleotides match TRBD2. The CDR3 is made up of 16 amino acids. The germline gives CDR1 SGHRS, CDR2 YFSETQ.

About this clonotype itself: An end of the junction differs from the germline gene, which may be a read error. The chain couples TRBV5-1 to TRBJ2-3; 10 bases match TRBD2. CDR1 and CDR2 from the germline V gene are SGHRS and YFSETQ. The CDR3 is 16 amino acids. DNA for the CDR3: TGCGCCAGCAGCTTGCAAGCTAGCGGGAGCATAGATACGCAGTATTTT. Translating gives CASSLQASGSIDTQYF.

This clonotype was counted once. The junction differs from germline at one of its ends, possibly a read error. The rearrangement uses TRBV10-3 and TRBJ2-2; D might be TRBD1 or TRBD2, each matching 7 bases. The CDR3 covers 14 residues. Germline loops: CDR1 ENHRY, CDR2 SYGVKD. Here the CDR3 reads CVAGEGANTGELFF. CDR3 in DNA: TGTGTCGCCGGGGAGGGGGCTAACACGGGGGAACTGTTTTTT.